This T cell receptor (beta chain) was captured by sequencing in a study of shared clonotypes between healthy human individuals. Trimming took 7 bases from V and 4 from J; bases not matched to a gene: 7. CDR3 length: 15 amino acids. Germline V gene data show CDR1 as SEHNR and CDR2 as FQNEAQ (reference sequence). Findings and limits, study-wide: Clonotypes that were shared across a handful of donors made up approximately 5.1% of naive CD4 clonotypes.

The donors, all of them Caucasian adults, lived in Nashville, Tennessee. Naive CD45RA+ and memory CD45RA-negative subsets were split from CD4+ cells. On this clone itself: As yet, its antigen is unknown.

In the study's own analysis: Quality scores were absent from the junction-only immunoSEQ sequences, so filtering differed. Here immunoSEQ multiplex PCR was the method, and the copy in TCRdb shows in-frame clones only, minus some. For V, J and clone size, that table is used; D and trimming come from the DNA. The profile shows about 670,000 clones, approximately 75% of them singletons. V is TRBV7-9 and J is TRBJ2-1; 10 nucleotides agree with TRBD1. The sample comprised memory CD4+ T cells sorted from blood. Subset here: CD45RA-negative fraction. The origin of this receptor is a woman between 25 and 40 years old in good health. The CDR3 DNA sequence: TGTGCCAGCACCATCGGGACAGGGGATTACAATGAGCAGTTCTTC. This codes for CASTIGTGDYNEQFF.